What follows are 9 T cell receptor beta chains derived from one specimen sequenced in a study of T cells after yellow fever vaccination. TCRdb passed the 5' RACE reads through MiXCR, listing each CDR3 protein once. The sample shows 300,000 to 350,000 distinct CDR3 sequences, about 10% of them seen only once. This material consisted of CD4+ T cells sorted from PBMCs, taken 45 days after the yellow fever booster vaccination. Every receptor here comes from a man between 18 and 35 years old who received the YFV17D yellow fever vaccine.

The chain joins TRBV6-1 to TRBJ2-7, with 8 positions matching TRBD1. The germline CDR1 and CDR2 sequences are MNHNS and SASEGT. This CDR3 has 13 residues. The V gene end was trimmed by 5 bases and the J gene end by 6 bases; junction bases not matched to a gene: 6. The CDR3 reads CASSKLQGGEQYV. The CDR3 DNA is TGTGCCAGCAGTAAATTACAGGGGGGCGAGCAGTACGTC.

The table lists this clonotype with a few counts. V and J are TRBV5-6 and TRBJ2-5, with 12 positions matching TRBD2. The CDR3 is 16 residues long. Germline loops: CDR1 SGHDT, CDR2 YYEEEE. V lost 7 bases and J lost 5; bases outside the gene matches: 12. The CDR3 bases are TGTGCCAGCTGCCTAGGACTAGCGGGGCTCGTTGAGACCCAGTACTTC. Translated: CASCLGLAGLVETQYF.

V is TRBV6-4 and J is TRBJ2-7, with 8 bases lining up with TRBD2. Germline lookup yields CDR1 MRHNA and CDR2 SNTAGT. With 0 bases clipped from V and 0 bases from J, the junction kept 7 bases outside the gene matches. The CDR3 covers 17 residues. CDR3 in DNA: TGTGCCAGCAGTGACTCGAGTCCTAGCGGGCCCTCCTACGAGCAGTACTTC. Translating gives CASSDSSPSGPSYEQYF.

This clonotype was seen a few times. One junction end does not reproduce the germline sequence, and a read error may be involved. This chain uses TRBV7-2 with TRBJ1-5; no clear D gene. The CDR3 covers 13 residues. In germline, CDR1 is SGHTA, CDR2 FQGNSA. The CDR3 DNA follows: TGTGCCAGCAGCTTAGCTACGGGCTATCCTGGGGATTTT. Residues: CASSLATGYPGDF.

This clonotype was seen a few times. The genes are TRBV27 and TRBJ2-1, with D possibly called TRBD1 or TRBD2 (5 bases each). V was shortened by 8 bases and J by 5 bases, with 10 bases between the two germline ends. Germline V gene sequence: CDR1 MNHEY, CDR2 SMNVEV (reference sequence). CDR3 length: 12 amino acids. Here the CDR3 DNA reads TGTGCCAGCTGGGACCCCAACAATGAGCAGTTCTTC. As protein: CASWDPNNEQFF.

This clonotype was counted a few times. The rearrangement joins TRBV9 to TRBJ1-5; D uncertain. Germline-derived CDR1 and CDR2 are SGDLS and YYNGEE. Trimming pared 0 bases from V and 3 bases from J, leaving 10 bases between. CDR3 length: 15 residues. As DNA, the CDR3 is TGTGCCAGCAGCGTAGGGTTGACCGCCAATCAGCCCCAGCATTTT. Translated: CASSVGLTANQPQHF.

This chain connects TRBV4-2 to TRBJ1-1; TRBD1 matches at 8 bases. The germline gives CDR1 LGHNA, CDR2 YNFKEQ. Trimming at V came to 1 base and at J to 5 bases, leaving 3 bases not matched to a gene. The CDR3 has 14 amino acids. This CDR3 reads CASSQGTGSTEAFF. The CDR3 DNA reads TGTGCCAGCAGCCAAGGGACAGGGAGTACTGAAGCTTTCTTT.

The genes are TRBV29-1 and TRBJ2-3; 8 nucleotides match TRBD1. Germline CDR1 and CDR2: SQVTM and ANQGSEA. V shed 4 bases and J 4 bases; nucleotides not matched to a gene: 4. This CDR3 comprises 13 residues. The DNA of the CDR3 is TGCAGCGTTGCAGGACAGGGAGCAGATACGCAGTATTTT. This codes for CSVAGQGADTQYF.

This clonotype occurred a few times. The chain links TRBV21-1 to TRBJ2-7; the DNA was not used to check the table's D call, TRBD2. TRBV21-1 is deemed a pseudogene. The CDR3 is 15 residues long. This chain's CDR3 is CASSKVRLAGYEQYV. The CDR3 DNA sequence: TGTGCCAGCAGCAAAGTGCGACTAGCGGGCTACGAGCAGTACGTC.